This T cell receptor (beta chain) was sequenced during a study of Graves' ophthalmopathy and Graves' hyperthyroidism. Study overall: Prior to any treatment, peripheral blood was collected at the time of initial diagnosis.

Study results and caveats: Ophthalmopathy progression prediction by the model yielded a sensitivity of about 70% and a specificity of roughly 74%.

RNA transcripts served as template for amplifying TCR beta CDR3 sequences. HTBI primers primed a first-round RT-PCR, and a second-round multiplex PCR followed. TCRdb recomputed calls from the multiplex PCR reads with MiXCR, one row per CDR3 protein. Found here are 150,000 to 200,000 distinct CDR3 sequences, 30% to 45% of them singletons; the top ten hold less than 9.5%. Concerning this clonotype: The antigen remains undetermined.

The V and J ends lost 3 bases and 0 bases respectively, with 12 bases between them. Germline CDR1 reads SGDLS; CDR2 reads YYNGEE. The CDR3 consists of 15 residues. Sequenced material: peripheral blood. The chain couples TRBV9 to TRBJ1-1; unclear D gene. The clonotype originates from a young man with Graves' ophthalmopathy. The CDR3: CASSAGLVMNTEAFF. CDR3 bases: TGTGCCAGCAGCGCCGGACTCGTAATGAACACTGAAGCTTTCTTT.